This TCR beta chain was sequenced in a study of T cell responses to AZD1222 COVID-19 vaccine. The data were produced by immunoSEQ multiplex PCR, yet TCRdb's version contains in-frame clones alone and is incomplete. Found here are 120,000 or so clones, approximately 90% of them singletons; the top ten hold around 10%. A note on this clone: No antigen is known for it.

The CDR3 has 14 amino acids. Per the germline V gene, CDR1 is MNHNY and CDR2 is SVGAGI (reference sequence). V shed 0 bases and J 3 bases; nucleotides not matched to a gene: 2. Study-level findings and limits: Donors, mostly white British, included more females; clonal diversity was possibly underestimated. Every sample of the repertoires postdated the peak T cell response. Spike was spanned by vaccine-associated CD4 TCRs, which were dominant at 160-218 and 743-854.

This chain links TRBV6-6 with TRBJ2-7; TRBD1 agrees at 7 bases. This receptor was obtained from an adult in good health. The sample consisted of peripheral blood, taken on day 0 of MenACWY control vaccination. The CDR3 DNA follows: TGTGCCAGCAGTTACTCGGGGACAGTCTACGAGCAGTACTTC. Translating gives CASSYSGTVYEQYF.